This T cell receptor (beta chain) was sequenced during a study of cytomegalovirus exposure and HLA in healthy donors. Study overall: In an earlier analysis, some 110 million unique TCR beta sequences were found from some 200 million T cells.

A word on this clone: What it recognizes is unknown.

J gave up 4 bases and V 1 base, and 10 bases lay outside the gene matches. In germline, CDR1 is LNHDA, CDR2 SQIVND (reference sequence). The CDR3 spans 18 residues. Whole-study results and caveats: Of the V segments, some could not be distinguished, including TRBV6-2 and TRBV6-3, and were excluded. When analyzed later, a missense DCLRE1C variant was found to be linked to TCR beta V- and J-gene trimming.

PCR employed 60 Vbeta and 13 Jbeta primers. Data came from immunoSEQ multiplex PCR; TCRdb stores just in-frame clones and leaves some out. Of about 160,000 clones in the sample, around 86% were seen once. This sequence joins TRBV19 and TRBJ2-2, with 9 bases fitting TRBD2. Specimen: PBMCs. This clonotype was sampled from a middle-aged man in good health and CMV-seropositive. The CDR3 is CASSIGIAGVSTTGELFF. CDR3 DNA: TGTGCCAGTAGTATAGGGATAGCGGGAGTTTCGACCACCGGGGAGCTGTTTTTT.